The 2 T cell receptor beta chains reported below all come from one sample, sequenced in a study of identical twins. TCRdb re-called the 5' RACE reads through MiXCR, storing one row per CDR3 protein. The repertoire includes hundreds of thousands of distinct CDR3 sequences, about 7.1% of them detected once, and roughly 1.5% sits in the top ten. These data are also associated with another study on yellow fever vaccine responses in identical twins.

The sequenced material came from PBMCs. Receptors were obtained from a woman aged 18-29 years in good health.

At least ten counts were recorded for this clonotype. The chain links TRBV28 to TRBJ2-7; perhaps TRBD1 as D (6 bases). V lost 3 bases, J lost 1 base, and 10 bases lay in between. Germline values: CDR1 MDHEN, CDR2 SYDVKM. The CDR3 runs to 14 residues. In DNA, the CDR3 is TGTGCCAGCAGTTTTCAGGGGCAATCCTACGAGCAGTACGTC. It yields the protein CASSFQGQSYEQYV.

This clonotype was detected only a few times. This chain links TRBV5-1 with TRBJ2-1; D is perhaps TRBD2 (7 bases). V was shortened by 2 bases and J by 8 bases, with 17 bases between the two germline ends. CDR3 size: 15 residues. CDR1 is SGHRS and CDR2 is YFSETQ in the germline V gene. The CDR3 region is CASSFSGGPLDEQFF. For the CDR3, the DNA is TGCGCCAGCAGCTTTTCGGGGGGCCCCCTAGATGAGCAGTTCTTC. The whole variable domain, filled in from reference TRBV5-1 and TRBJ2-1, reads KAGVTQTPRYLIKTRGQQVTLSCSPISGHRSVSWYQQTPGQGLQFLFEYFSETQRNKGNFPGRFSGRQFSNSRSEMNVSTLELGDSALYLCASSFSGGPLDEQFFGPGTRLTVL.